A single sample gave rise to the 11 T cell receptor beta chains below, sequenced in a study of cytomegalovirus exposure and HLA in healthy donors. PCR primers comprised 60 Vbeta and 13 Jbeta primers. Some clones are missing from TCRdb's copy, which holds only in-frame ones; the method was immunoSEQ multiplex PCR. The sample has about 130,000 clones. Source material: PBMCs. The receptors here all came from a woman aged 40 to 50 in good health and CMV-seropositive.

V is TRBV5-6 and J is TRBJ2-7; D call uncertain. The germline V and J ends were trimmed by 0 bases and 5 bases, with 6 bases remaining between them. The CDR3 is made up of 12 amino acids. CDR1 is SGHDT and CDR2 is YYEEEE in the germline V gene. CDR3 loop: CASSLVADEQYF. Here the CDR3 DNA reads TGTGCCAGCAGCTTGGTGGCCGACGAGCAGTACTTC.

The J gene is TRBJ1-2, the V gene TRBV5-1, with 12 bases matching TRBD1. This CDR3 contains 15 residues. Germline V gene data show CDR1 as SGHRS and CDR2 as YFSETQ. V trimming: 4 bases; J trimming: 3 bases; junction bases outside the gene matches: 4. CDR3 sequence (DNA): TGCGCCAGCAGCCTTGGGACAGGGGGCTACTATGGCTACACCTTC. This codes for CASSLGTGGYYGYTF.

This chain's CDR3 is CASSLERGGTEAFF. CDR3 bases: TGTGCCAGCAGCTTAGAAAGGGGTGGCACTGAAGCTTTCTTT. This chain connects TRBV7-2 to TRBJ1-1; D possibly corresponds to TRBD1 (5 bases). CDR1 and CDR2 from the germline V gene are SGHTA and FQGNSA. CDR3 size: 14 residues. Trimming cost V 1 base and J 4 bases, with 10 bases left between them.

J is TRBJ2-3 and V is TRBV13, with 12 bases matching TRBD2. After removal of 5 bases from V and 0 bases from J, the junction contained 12 bases not matched to a gene. The CDR3 spans 19 residues. Looked up from germline, CDR1 is PRHDT and CDR2 is FYEKMQ (reference sequence). This CDR3 is CASSTRLAGERSSTDTQYF. CDR3 coding DNA: TGTGCCAGCAGCACTCGACTAGCGGGAGAGCGTTCTAGCACAGATACGCAGTATTTT.

This chain uses TRBV11-2 with TRBJ2-3, with 7 bases aligning to TRBD2. Germline V CDR1 and CDR2: SGHAT, FQNNGV. The CDR3 totals 17 residues. Trimming cost V 5 bases and J 4 bases; bases outside gene matches: 15. The DNA for the CDR3 is TGTGCCAGCAGCAAAGGCCCTAGCGGCCAAACTGCAGATACGCAGTATTTT. This gives the protein CASSKGPSGQTADTQYF.

V and J are TRBV10-1 and TRBJ2-1; D possibly corresponds to TRBD1 (6 bases). Germline CDR1 reads WNHNN; CDR2 reads SYGVQD (reference sequence). The germline V and J ends were trimmed by 4 bases and 11 bases, with 15 bases remaining between them. The CDR3 runs to 13 residues. The CDR3 nucleotides are TGCGCCAGCAGTGCATCCGGGACACCGAAGCAGTTCTTC. It is translated as CASSASGTPKQFF.

This chain connects TRBV6-1 to TRBJ2-7; possibly TRBD1 for D (5 bases). Germline V lookup: CDR1 MNHNS, CDR2 SASEGT. This CDR3 region has 13 residues. V was trimmed by 7 bases and J by 0 bases, leaving 10 bases between them. The CDR3 reads CASNRQSSYEQYF. In nucleotides, the CDR3 is TGTGCCAGCAACCGACAGTCCTCCTACGAGCAGTACTTC.

The chain is built from TRBV7-3 and TRBJ2-2, with a possible D match to TRBD1 (6 bases). V lost 1 base, J lost 3 bases, and 9 bases lay in between. The CDR3 extends over 15 amino acids. CDR1 is SGHTA, CDR2 FQGTGA, per germline. The CDR3 coding sequence is TGTGCCAGCAGCTTAAAACAGGGTTACACCGGGGAGCTGTTTTTT. Amino acid sequence: CASSLKQGYTGELFF.

This rearrangement joins TRBV19 to TRBJ2-1; TRBD2 might be the D (6 bases). This CDR3 has 16 amino acids. The V end was cut by 5 bases, the J end by 4 bases, with 18 bases between. Per germline, CDR1 LNHDA and CDR2 SQIVND (reference sequence). The CDR3 loop reads CASSPPGLMAYNEQFF. DNA of the CDR3: TGTGCCAGTAGTCCTCCGGGACTCATGGCTTACAATGAGCAGTTCTTC.

The rearrangement uses TRBV6-1 and TRBJ2-7; D not resolved. Germline CDR1 reads MNHNS; CDR2 reads SASEGT. Trimming shortened V by 7 bases and J by 2 bases, and 6 bases separated the two germline ends. The CDR3 contains 11 residues. The CDR3 DNA reads as TGTGCCAGCATTGCGACCTACGAGCAGTACTTC. It codes for CASIATYEQYF.

This chain links TRBV5-1 with TRBJ2-7; TRBD1 aligns across 9 bases. The V gene's germline CDR1 is SGHRS and CDR2 YFSETQ. With 2 bases clipped from V and 6 bases from J, the junction kept 6 bases outside the gene matches. CDR3 length: 14 residues. In DNA form, the CDR3 reads TGCGCCAGCAGCTTAGAGACAGGGGGATTCGAGCAGTACTTC. It codes for CASSLETGGFEQYF. The whole variable domain, filled in from reference TRBV5-1 and TRBJ2-7, reads KAGVTQTPRYLIKTRGQQVTLSCSPISGHRSVSWYQQTPGQGLQFLFEYFSETQRNKGNFPGRFSGRQFSNSRSEMNVSTLELGDSALYLCASSLETGGFEQYFGPGTRLTVT.